Detailed here is one T cell receptor beta chain. No antigen is known for it. Looked up from germline, CDR1 is SGHRS and CDR2 is YFSETQ. V lost 3 bases, J lost 8 bases, and 18 bases stayed unmatched. The CDR3 covers 19 residues. The entry originates in a study of T cells in Graves' hyperthyroidism and ophthalmopathy. Points from the study as a whole: Ophthalmopathy was separated from stable hyperthyroidism by a 13 V-J model. The blood repertoire included most of the expanded thyroid clonotypes above 0.001.

Template material for amplifying TCR beta CDR3 regions consisted of RNA transcripts. First-round RT-PCR with HTBI primers amplified the TCR CDR3 region. TCRdb reprocessed the multiplex PCR reads with MiXCR, giving one entry per CDR3 protein. There are roughly 130,000 distinct CDR3 sequences in the sample; 22% occur only once, and around 70% lies in the top ten. The TCR comes from a woman aged 50 to 65 with Graves' hyperthyroidism that later progressed to Graves' ophthalmopathy. This sequence joins TRBV5-1 and TRBJ2-3; TRBD2 matches at 13 bases. The sample comprised blood. The CDR3 DNA reads TGCGCCAGCAGCTCGAAACTACTTGGGACTAGCGGGAACTCAGCTACGCAGTATTTT. It is translated as CASSSKLLGTSGNSATQYF.